This entry lists 25 T cell receptor beta chains sequenced from one sample in a study of blood T cell repertoires in COVID-19. TCRdb's table, derived via immunoSEQ multiplex PCR, lists solely in-frame clones and lacks some. The sample gives roughly 93,000 clones, around 86% of which show up once; more than 0.85% is in the top ten. The specimen was peripheral blood. These receptors were collected from a human donor in a cohort sampled during active COVID-19.

This clone was detected once. The sample carries other DNA sequences with the same CDR3. The rearrangement uses TRBV18 and TRBJ2-1; 13 nucleotides line up with TRBD2. V trimming: 1 base; J trimming: 8 bases; junction bases outside the gene matches: 2. The germline CDR1 and CDR2 sequences are KGHSH and LQKENI. The CDR3 spans 15 residues. CDR3 DNA sequence: TGTGCCAGCTCACCACGGACTAGCGGGAGCTATGAGCAGTTCTTC. Its protein product is CASSPRTSGSYEQFF. The entire variable domain, with the rest obtained from reference TRBV18 and TRBJ2-1, is as follows: NAGVMQNPRHLVRRRGQEARLRCSPMKGHSHVYWYRQLPEEGLKFMVYLQKENIIDESGMPKERFSAEFPKEGPSILRIQQVVRGDSAAYFCASSPRTSGSYEQFFGPGTRLTVL.

The chain has TRBV18 and TRBJ2-1; 12 bases map to TRBD2. This CDR3 has 17 residues. Germline V CDR1 and CDR2: KGHSH, LQKENI. The junction had 5 bases not matched to a gene; V was cut back by 1 base and J by 4 bases. CDR3 bases: TGTGCCAGCTCACCACGGCTAGCGGGAGGGCCTTACAATGAGCAGTTCTTC. Translation gives CASSPRLAGGPYNEQFF.

V and J are TRBV5-1 and TRBJ2-7; 7 nucleotides align to TRBD1. Trimming removed 5 bases from V and 5 bases from J; junction bases left unmatched: 7. The CDR3 has 13 residues. Germline V gives CDR1 SGHRS, CDR2 YFSETQ. The CDR3 bases are TGCGCCAGCAGAGAGACAGGGTTCAACGAGCAGTACTTC. The encoded protein is CASRETGFNEQYF.

The chain is built from TRBV28 and TRBJ2-3, with D perhaps matching TRBD2 (6 bases). Germline-derived CDR1 and CDR2 are MDHEN and SYDVKM. Trimming removed 8 bases from V and 6 bases from J, with 12 bases in between. The CDR3 is made up of 12 amino acids. The CDR3 spells CASGKRADTQYF. The CDR3 DNA reads as TGTGCCAGCGGGAAGCGGGCGGATACGCAGTATTTT.

This chain connects TRBV19 to TRBJ2-7; 9 bases align to TRBD2. Germline-derived CDR1 and CDR2 are LNHDA and SQIVND (reference sequence). This CDR3 is built from 14 residues. The V and J ends lost 3 bases and 0 bases, in that order; junction bases with no gene match: 0. CDR3 nucleotides: TGTGCCAGTAGTATGACTAGCGGCTCCTACGAGCAGTACTTC. It codes for CASSMTSGSYEQYF.

The chain couples TRBV15 to TRBJ1-2; 7 nucleotides match TRBD1. Germline assignment: CDR1 LNHNV and CDR2 YYDKDF (reference sequence). The CDR3 spans 13 residues. V was pared by 3 bases and J by 6 bases, with 4 bases of the junction left unmatched. CDR3 nucleotide sequence: TGTGCCACCAGCAGCCAGGGGGGTGATGGCTACACCTTC. Its translation: CATSSQGGDGYTF.

This chain uses TRBV2 with TRBJ1-1; no reliable D call. From germline, CDR1 is SNHLY and CDR2 FYNNEI. CDR3 length equals 14 residues. V dropped 4 bases and J dropped 0 bases, with 9 bases sitting between them. CDR3 residues: CASSARVMNTEAFF. The CDR3 DNA follows: TGTGCCAGCAGTGCCCGGGTAATGAACACTGAAGCTTTCTTT.

V and J are TRBV10-3 and TRBJ1-4; a weak D match, TRBD1 (6 bases). CDR3 size: 14 residues. V lost 6 bases to trimming and J lost 6 bases, with 14 bases between them. Germline CDR1 and CDR2: ENHRY and SYGVKD. CDR3 residues: CAIRRQGQHEKLFF. CDR3 coding DNA: TGTGCCATCAGAAGGCAGGGACAACATGAAAAACTGTTTTTT.

The V call is TRBV24-1, the J call TRBJ1-2, with 9 bases aligning to TRBD1. The CDR3 is made up of 14 amino acids. The germline gives CDR1 KGHDR, CDR2 SFDVKD. After removal of 5 bases from V and 6 bases from J, the junction contained 6 bases not matched to a gene. The CDR3 DNA reads TGTGCCACCAGTGCCGGGACAGGGTCCCATGGCTACACCTTC. It is translated as CATSAGTGSHGYTF.

The V call is TRBV9, the J call TRBJ2-3; D call uncertain. This CDR3 has 16 residues. V lost 3 bases, J lost 4 bases, and 18 bases lay in between. CDR1 and CDR2 (germline): SGDLS, YYNGEE. CDR3 nucleotides: TGTGCCAGCAGCGCGAATGACAAGCTTAGAGCAGATACGCAGTATTTT. Its translation: CASSANDKLRADTQYF.

This clone has a single count. The V and J genes are TRBV7-3 and TRBJ2-5; a possible D gene is TRBD1 (6 bases). V was pared by 5 bases and J by 4 bases, with 14 bases between. From germline, CDR1 is SGHTA and CDR2 FQGTGA. This CDR3 has 14 amino acids. The CDR3 protein is CASSPTGLVETQYF. In nucleotides, the CDR3 is TGTGCCAGCAGCCCTACAGGGTTGGTAGAGACCCAGTACTTC.

This clone was counted a single time. The chain joins TRBV29-1 to TRBJ1-2; the D gene is possibly TRBD1 (5 bases). V lost 5 bases and J lost 7, with 17 bases in between. This CDR3 is 13 amino acids long. The germline gives CDR1 SQVTM, CDR2 ANQGSEA. DNA for the CDR3: TGCAGCGTTCACCCATGGGGGGATTCTGGCTACACCTTC. Translating gives CSVHPWGDSGYTF.

This clone showed up just once. In DNA form, the CDR3 reads TGTGCCAGCAGCCGCCCTCAGGACTCCTACGAGCAGTACTTC. It is translated as CASSRPQDSYEQYF. V is TRBV28 and J is TRBJ2-7; D is unclear. The germline CDR1 and CDR2 sequences are MDHEN and SYDVKM. Trimming stripped 6 bases from V and 0 bases from J, with 12 bases between. This CDR3 is 14 amino acids long.

The CDR3 sequence: CASSPNRGRYGYTF. DNA of the CDR3: TGTGCCAGCAGTCCAAACAGGGGGAGGTATGGCTACACCTTC. The chain recombines TRBV28 with TRBJ1-2, with TRBD1 matching over 8 bases. Per the germline V gene, CDR1 is MDHEN and CDR2 is SYDVKM. V dropped 5 bases and J dropped 5; count of bases not matched to a gene: 7. The CDR3 runs 14 residues.

CDR3 nucleotides: TGTGCCAGCAGCCGGCTAGCGGGAGAAGGGAACGGGGAGCTGTTTTTT. It codes for CASSRLAGEGNGELFF. The genes are TRBV6-4 and TRBJ2-2, with TRBD2 matching over 10 bases. The CDR3 totals 16 residues. V gave up 6 bases and J gave up 7 bases; unmatched junction bases: 11. Germline assignment: CDR1 MRHNA and CDR2 SNTAGT.

V is TRBV6-5 and J is TRBJ1-6, with 10 bases identical to TRBD1. The CDR3 extends over 15 amino acids. Germline assignment: CDR1 MNHEY and CDR2 SVGAGI. Unmatched junction bases numbered 10, after V lost 8 bases and J lost 9 bases. CDR3: CASLSPGTGVSPLHF. The CDR3, as DNA: TGTGCCAGCCTGAGCCCCGGGACAGGGGTTTCACCCCTCCACTTT.

The J gene is TRBJ2-7, the V gene TRBV2; D perhaps matches TRBD1 (5 bases). The germline gives CDR1 SNHLY, CDR2 FYNNEI. V was shortened by 1 base and J by 3 bases, with 7 bases between the two germline ends. CDR3 length: 13 amino acids. The CDR3 DNA follows: TGTGCCAGCAGTGAAGGACAGCTCTACGAGCAGTACTTC. It is translated as CASSEGQLYEQYF.

The chain couples TRBV6-5 to TRBJ2-5; perhaps TRBD2 as D (6 bases). The V end lost 6 bases, the J end lost 9 bases, and 23 bases lay between the germline ends. The CDR3 runs to 15 residues. CDR1 and CDR2 from the germline V gene are MNHEY and SVGAGI. This CDR3 is CASRTGNSGGPAQYF. DNA for the CDR3: TGTGCCAGCAGGACTGGGAATAGCGGCGGCCCGGCCCAGTACTTC.

The CDR3 region has the DNA TGTGCCAGCAGCTCCCAGGCGGGAGGCACAGATACGCAGTATTTT. It codes for CASSSQAGGTDTQYF. The V and J genes are TRBV7-3 and TRBJ2-3; 7 bases align to TRBD2. Unmatched junction bases numbered 5, after V lost 4 bases and J lost 1 base. The germline V gene encodes CDR1 SGHTA and CDR2 FQGTGA. This CDR3 has 15 amino acids.

The rearrangement joins TRBV5-4 to TRBJ2-1; D is ambiguous. The CDR3 extends over 15 amino acids. CDR1 is SGHNT and CDR2 is YYREEE in the germline V gene (reference sequence). Trimming took 1 base from V and 0 from J, leaving 8 bases between them. The CDR3 spells CASSLPPSSYNEQFF. The CDR3 DNA is TGTGCCAGCAGCTTGCCCCCGAGCTCCTACAATGAGCAGTTCTTC.

The V gene is TRBV6-5, the J gene TRBJ2-6; D remains unclear. Germline V gene sequence: CDR1 MNHEY, CDR2 SVGAGI. This CDR3 contains 14 residues. Trimming stripped 11 bases from V and 1 base from J, with 12 bases between. In nucleotides, the CDR3 is TGTGCCGCCGCAAGCCCATCTGGGGCCAACGTCCTGACTTTC. Residues: CAAASPSGANVLTF.

The chain combines TRBV10-3 with TRBJ1-5, with D uncertain. V dropped 4 bases and J dropped 11 bases, with 15 bases sitting between them. Germline V CDR1 and CDR2: ENHRY, SYGVKD. This CDR3 is 13 amino acids long. The CDR3, as DNA: TGTGCCATCAGTGCGGGCCAAACGGGGTCCCAGCATTTT. Amino acid sequence: CAISAGQTGSQHF.

This chain joins TRBV28 and TRBJ2-7, with D perhaps matching TRBD1 (6 bases). V lost 2 bases and J lost 5, with 10 bases in between. Per the germline V gene, CDR1 is MDHEN and CDR2 is SYDVKM. CDR3 size: 13 residues. The chain's CDR3 is CASSLGQYNEQYF. The CDR3 DNA sequence: TGTGCCAGCAGTTTAGGACAGTATAACGAGCAGTACTTC.

A single count supports this clone. The rearrangement links TRBV5-8 to TRBJ1-1; possibly TRBD1 for D (6 bases). This CDR3 region has 13 residues. Trimming took 3 bases from V and 1 from J, leaving 7 bases between them. Germline V gene lookup returns CDR1 SGHTS and CDR2 YDEGEE. The CDR3 region is CASSWTANTEAFF. DNA of the CDR3: TGTGCCAGCAGCTGGACAGCGAACACTGAAGCTTTCTTT. Filled out from reference TRBV5-8 and TRBJ1-1, the complete variable domain reads EAGVTQSPTHLIKTRGQQATLRCSPISGHTSVYWYQQALGLGLQFLLWYDEGEERNRGNFPPRFSGRQFPNYSSELNVNALELEDSALYLCASSWTANTEAFFGQGTRLTVV.

The rearrangement uses TRBV5-1 and TRBJ2-3; 8 bases are shared with TRBD2. In germline, CDR1 is SGHRS, CDR2 YFSETQ. The CDR3 sequence is 16 residues long. V trimming: 0 bases; J trimming: 2 bases; junction bases outside the gene matches: 5. The CDR3 DNA follows: TGCGCCAGCAGCTTGGCCGAAGCGGGAGTCACAGATACGCAGTATTTT. Translating gives CASSLAEAGVTDTQYF.